This TCR beta chain is from a study of T cell responses to AZD1222 COVID-19 vaccine. Trimming cost V 3 bases and J 5 bases, with 10 bases left between them. CDR1 and CDR2 (germline): MGHDK, SYGVNS. There are 14 residues in the CDR3. Sequencing used immunoSEQ multiplex PCR; TCRdb keeps in-frame clones, though not all of them. The data contain tens of thousands of clones, over 75% of them singletons. As concerns this clone: Its specificity is not known.

Study observations and caveats: Repertoires were collected only later (after the peak T cell response had occurred). Rises in breadth and depth of Spike-specific TCRs came after two AZD1222 doses. Unmutated variant regions are reportedly targeted by nearly half of spike-specific TCRs.

The sequenced sample was peripheral blood, obtained on day 0 of AZD1222 vaccination. The TCR originated in an adult in good health. The chain recombines TRBV25-1 with TRBJ2-2; D may match TRBD1 or TRBD2 (6 bases each). As DNA, the CDR3 is TGTGCCAGCAGTGACGGGGGCCGTACCGGGGAGCTGTTTTTT. Its translation: CASSDGGRTGELFF.